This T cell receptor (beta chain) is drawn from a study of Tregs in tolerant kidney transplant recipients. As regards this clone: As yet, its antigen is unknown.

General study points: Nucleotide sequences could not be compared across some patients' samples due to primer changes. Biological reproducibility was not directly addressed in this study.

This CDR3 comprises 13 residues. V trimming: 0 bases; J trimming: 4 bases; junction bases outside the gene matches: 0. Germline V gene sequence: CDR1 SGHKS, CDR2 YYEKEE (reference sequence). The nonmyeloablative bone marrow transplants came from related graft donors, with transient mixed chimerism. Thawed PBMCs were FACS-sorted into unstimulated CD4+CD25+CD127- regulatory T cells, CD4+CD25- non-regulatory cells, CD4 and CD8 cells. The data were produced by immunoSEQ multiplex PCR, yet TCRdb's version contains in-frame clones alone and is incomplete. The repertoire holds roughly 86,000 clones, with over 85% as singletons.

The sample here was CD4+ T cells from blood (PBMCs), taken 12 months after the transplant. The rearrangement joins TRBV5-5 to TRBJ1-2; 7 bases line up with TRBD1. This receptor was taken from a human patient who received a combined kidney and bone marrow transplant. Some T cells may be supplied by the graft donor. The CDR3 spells CASSLDRGYGYTF. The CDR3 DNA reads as TGTGCCAGCAGCTTGGACAGGGGCTATGGCTACACCTTC.